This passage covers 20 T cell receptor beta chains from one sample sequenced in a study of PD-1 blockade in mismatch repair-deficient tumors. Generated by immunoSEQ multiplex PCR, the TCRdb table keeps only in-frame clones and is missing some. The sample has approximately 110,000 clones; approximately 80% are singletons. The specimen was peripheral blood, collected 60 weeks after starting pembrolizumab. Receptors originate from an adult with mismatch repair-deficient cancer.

The CDR3 coding sequence is TGTGCCAGCAGCTTAGCTCTAGCGGGAGCCTCAGATACGCAGTATTTT. Its protein product is CASSLALAGASDTQYF. The chain employs TRBV7-9 and TRBJ2-3, with TRBD2 matching 10 bases. This CDR3 has 16 amino acids. Germline CDR1 and CDR2: SEHNR and FQNEAQ (reference sequence). V was pared by 0 bases and J by 4 bases, with 4 bases of the junction left unmatched.

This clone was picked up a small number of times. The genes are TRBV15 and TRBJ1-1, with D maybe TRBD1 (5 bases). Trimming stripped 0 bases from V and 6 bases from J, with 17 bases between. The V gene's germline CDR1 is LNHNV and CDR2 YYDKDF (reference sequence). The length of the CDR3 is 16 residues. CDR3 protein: CATSRDSRAGKAEAFF. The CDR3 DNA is TGTGCCACCAGCAGAGATTCCAGGGCAGGGAAGGCTGAAGCTTTCTTT.

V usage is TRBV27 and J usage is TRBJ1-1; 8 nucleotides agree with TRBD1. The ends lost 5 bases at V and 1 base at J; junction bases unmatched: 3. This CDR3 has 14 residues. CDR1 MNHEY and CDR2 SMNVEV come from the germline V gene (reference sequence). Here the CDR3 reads CASSPGTGNTEAFF. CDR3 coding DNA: TGTGCCAGCAGTCCCGGGACAGGGAACACTGAAGCTTTCTTT.

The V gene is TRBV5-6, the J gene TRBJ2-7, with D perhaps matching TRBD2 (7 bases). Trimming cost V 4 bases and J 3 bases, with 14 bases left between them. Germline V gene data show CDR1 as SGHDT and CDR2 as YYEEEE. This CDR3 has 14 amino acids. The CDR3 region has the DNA TGTGCCAGCAGCCTCAAGGGGGGGAGCTACGAGCAGTACTTC. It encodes CASSLKGGSYEQYF.

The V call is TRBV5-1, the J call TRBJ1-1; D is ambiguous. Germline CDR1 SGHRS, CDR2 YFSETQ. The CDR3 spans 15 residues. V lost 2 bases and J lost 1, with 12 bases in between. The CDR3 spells CASSLLGSTNTEAFF. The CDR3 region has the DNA TGCGCCAGCAGCTTACTGGGAAGCACGAACACTGAAGCTTTCTTT.

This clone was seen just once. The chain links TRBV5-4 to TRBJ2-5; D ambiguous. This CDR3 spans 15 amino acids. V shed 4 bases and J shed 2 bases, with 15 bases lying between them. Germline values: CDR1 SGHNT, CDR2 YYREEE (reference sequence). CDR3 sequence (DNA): TGTGCCAGCAGCCCCCGGCCGGCACCTCAAGAGACCCAGTACTTC. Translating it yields CASSPRPAPQETQYF.

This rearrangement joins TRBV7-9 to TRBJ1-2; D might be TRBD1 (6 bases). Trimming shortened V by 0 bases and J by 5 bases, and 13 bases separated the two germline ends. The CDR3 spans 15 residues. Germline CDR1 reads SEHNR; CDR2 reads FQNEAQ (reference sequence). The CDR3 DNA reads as TGTGCCAGCAGCTTAGCTGGGGGACACGGGTATGGCTACACCTTC. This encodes CASSLAGGHGYGYTF.

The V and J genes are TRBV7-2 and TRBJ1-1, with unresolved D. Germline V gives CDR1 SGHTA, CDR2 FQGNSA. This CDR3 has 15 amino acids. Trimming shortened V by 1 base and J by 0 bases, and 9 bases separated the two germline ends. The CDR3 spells CASSLDLGVNTEAFF. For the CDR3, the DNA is TGTGCCAGCAGCTTAGACTTAGGAGTGAACACTGAAGCTTTCTTT.

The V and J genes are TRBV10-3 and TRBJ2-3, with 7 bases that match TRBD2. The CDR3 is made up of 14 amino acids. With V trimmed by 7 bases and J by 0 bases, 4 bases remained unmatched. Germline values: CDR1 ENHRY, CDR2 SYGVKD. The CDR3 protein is CAINWGGSTDTQYF. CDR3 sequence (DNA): TGTGCCATCAATTGGGGGGGGAGCACAGATACGCAGTATTTT.

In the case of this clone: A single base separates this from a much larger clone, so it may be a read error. CDR3 nucleotide sequence: TGTGCCAGCAGTTTTAACTACGAGCAGTACTTC. Its protein is CASSFNYEQYF. The V call is TRBV27, the J call TRBJ2-7, with D uncertain. Trimming took off 3 bases at V and 3 bases at J, with 3 bases between the two ends. This CDR3 contains 11 residues. CDR1 MNHEY and CDR2 SMNVEV come from the germline V gene (reference sequence).

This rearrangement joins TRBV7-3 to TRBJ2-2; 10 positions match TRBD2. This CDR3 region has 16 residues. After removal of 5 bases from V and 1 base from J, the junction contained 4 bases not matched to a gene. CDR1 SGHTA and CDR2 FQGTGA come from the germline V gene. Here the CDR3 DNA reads TGTGCCAGCAGCCCCCGGACTAGCGGGAACACCGGGGAGCTGTTTTTT. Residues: CASSPRTSGNTGELFF.

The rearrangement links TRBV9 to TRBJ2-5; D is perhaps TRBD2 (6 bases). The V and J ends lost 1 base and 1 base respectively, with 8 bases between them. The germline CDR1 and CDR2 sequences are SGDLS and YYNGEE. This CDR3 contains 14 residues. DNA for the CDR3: TGTGCCAGCAGCGTACGGGACTCCCAAGAGACCCAGTACTTC. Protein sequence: CASSVRDSQETQYF.

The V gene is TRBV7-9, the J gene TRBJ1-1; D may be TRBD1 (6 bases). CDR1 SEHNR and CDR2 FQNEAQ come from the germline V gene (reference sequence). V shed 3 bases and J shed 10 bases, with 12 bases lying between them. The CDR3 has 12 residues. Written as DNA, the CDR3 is TGTGCCAGCAGCTTCGGGGGCGCAGGAGCTTTCTTT. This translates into CASSFGGAGAFF.

The CDR3 protein is CASSMDRSSYNEQFF. In nucleotides, the CDR3 is TGTGCCAGTAGTATGGACAGGAGCTCCTACAATGAGCAGTTCTTC. The chain combines TRBV19 with TRBJ2-1; 7 bases align to TRBD1. V shed 3 bases and J 0 bases; nucleotides not matched to a gene: 2. This CDR3 is built from 15 residues. Germline V gene sequence: CDR1 LNHDA, CDR2 SQIVND (reference sequence).

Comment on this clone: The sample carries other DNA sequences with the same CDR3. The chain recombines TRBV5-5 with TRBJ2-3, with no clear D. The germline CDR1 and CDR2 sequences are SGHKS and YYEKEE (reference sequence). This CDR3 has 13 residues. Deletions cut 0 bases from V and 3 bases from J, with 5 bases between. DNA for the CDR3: TGTGCCAGCAGCTTGGACGTGACAGATACGCAGTATTTT. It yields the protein CASSLDVTDTQYF.

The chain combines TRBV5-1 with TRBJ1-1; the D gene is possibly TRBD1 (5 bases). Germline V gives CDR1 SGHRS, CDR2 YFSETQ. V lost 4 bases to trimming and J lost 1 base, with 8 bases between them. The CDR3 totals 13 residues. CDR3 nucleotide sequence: TGCGCCAGCAGCCTGGACACGAACACTGAAGCTTTCTTT. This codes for CASSLDTNTEAFF.

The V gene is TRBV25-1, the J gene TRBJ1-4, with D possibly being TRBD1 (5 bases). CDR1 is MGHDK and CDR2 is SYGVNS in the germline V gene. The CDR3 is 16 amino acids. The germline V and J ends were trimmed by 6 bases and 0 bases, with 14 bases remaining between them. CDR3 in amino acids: CASRKSIGATNEKLFF. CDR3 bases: TGTGCCAGCAGAAAGAGTATAGGGGCAACTAATGAAAAACTGTTTTTT.

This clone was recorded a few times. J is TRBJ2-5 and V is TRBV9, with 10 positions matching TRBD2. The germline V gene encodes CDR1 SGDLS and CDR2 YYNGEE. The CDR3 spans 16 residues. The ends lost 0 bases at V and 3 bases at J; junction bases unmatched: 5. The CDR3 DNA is TGTGCCAGCAGCGTAGGGAGCGGGAGGGCCAAAGAGACCCAGTACTTC. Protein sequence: CASSVGSGRAKETQYF. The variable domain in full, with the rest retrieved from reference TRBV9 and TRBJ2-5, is DSGVTQTPKHLITATGQRVTLRCSPRSGDLSVYWYQQSLDQGLQFLIQYYNGEERAKGNILERFSAQQFPDLHSELNLSSLELGDSALYFCASSVGSGRAKETQYFGPGTRLLVL.

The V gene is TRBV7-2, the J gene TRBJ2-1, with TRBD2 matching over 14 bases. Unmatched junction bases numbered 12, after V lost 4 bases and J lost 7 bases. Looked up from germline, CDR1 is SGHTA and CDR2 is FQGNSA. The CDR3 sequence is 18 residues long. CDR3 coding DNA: TGTGCCAGCAGCTCTACGACTAGCGGGAGGGCCCGTTTGAATGAGCAGTTCTTC. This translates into CASSSTTSGRARLNEQFF. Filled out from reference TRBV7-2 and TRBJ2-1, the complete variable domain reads GAGVSQSPSNKVTEKGKDVELRCDPISGHTALYWYRQSLGQGLEFLIYFQGNSAPDKSGLPSDRFSAERTGGSVSTLTIQRTQQEDSAVYLCASSSTTSGRARLNEQFFGPGTRLTVL.

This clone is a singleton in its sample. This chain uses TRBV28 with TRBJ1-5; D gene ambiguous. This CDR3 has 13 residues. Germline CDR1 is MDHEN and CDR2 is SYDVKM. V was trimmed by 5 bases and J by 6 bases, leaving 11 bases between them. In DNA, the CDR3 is TGTGCCAGCAGTCCTAAGACTCGTCAGCCCCAGCATTTT. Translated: CASSPKTRQPQHF. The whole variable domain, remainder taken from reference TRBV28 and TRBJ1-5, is DVKVTQSSRYLVKRTGEKVFLECVQDMDHENMFWYRQDPGLGLRLIYFSYDVKMKEKGDIPEGYSVSREKKERFSLILESASTNQTSMYLCASSPKTRQPQHFGDGTRLSIL.